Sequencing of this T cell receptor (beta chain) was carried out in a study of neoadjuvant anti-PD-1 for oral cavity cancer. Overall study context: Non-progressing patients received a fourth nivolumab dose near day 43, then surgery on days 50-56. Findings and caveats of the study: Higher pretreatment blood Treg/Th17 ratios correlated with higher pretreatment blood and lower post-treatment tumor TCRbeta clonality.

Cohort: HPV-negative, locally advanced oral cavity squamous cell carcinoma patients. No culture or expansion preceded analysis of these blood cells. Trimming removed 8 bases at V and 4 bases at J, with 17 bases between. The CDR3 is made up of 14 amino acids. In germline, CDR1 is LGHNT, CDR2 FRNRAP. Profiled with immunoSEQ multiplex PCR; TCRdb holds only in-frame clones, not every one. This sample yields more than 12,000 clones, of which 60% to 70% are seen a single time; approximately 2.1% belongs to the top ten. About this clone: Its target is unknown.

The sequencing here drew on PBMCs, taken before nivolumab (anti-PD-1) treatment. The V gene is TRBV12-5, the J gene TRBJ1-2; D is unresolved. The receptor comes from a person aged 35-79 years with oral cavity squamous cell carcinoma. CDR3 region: CASLAGGSGYGYTF. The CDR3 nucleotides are TGTGCTAGTTTAGCGGGAGGGTCGGGCTATGGCTACACCTTC.